One and the same sample provided the 25 T cell receptor beta chains below, sequenced in a study of graft-versus-host responses after intestinal transplantation. Profiling relied on immunoSEQ multiplex PCR, and the TCRdb table lists in-frame clones only, not all of them. The data contain tens of thousands of clones, over 75% of them singletons. These TCRs are of unknown antigen specificity. The sample here was unstimulated CD8+ T cells sorted from spleen or lymph node cells, taken before transplant. Every receptor here comes from a human donor who was the organ donor for an intestinal transplant.

The sample holds a few counts of this clone. The chain links TRBV6-5 to TRBJ2-7, with D possibly matching TRBD1 (6 bases). The CDR3 runs 15 residues. The germline V and J ends were trimmed by 0 bases and 2 bases, with 11 bases remaining between them. Germline V lookup: CDR1 MNHEY, CDR2 SVGAGI. CDR3 in amino acids: CASSYSGAGPYEQYF. For the CDR3, the DNA is TGTGCCAGCAGTTACTCGGGGGCTGGACCCTACGAGCAGTACTTC.

V and J are TRBV27 and TRBJ2-1; 9 bases are a match to TRBD1. Germline CDR1 MNHEY, CDR2 SMNVEV (reference sequence). The junction had 1 base not matched to a gene; V was cut back by 2 bases and J by 2 bases. The CDR3 is made up of 15 amino acids. The DNA of the CDR3 is TGTGCCAGCAGTTTAGGGACAGGGACCTACAATGAGCAGTTCTTC. The encoded protein is CASSLGTGTYNEQFF.

The chain carries TRBV27 and TRBJ2-1, with TRBD2 identical over 11 bases. J gave up 5 bases and V 8 bases, and 8 bases lay outside the gene matches. This CDR3 is 15 amino acids long. Germline V gene data show CDR1 as MNHEY and CDR2 as SMNVEV (reference sequence). CDR3 nucleotide sequence: TGTGCCAGCTCTCTCGGGACTAGCGGACACAATGAGCAGTTCTTC. Its translation is CASSLGTSGHNEQFF.

CDR3 residues: CASSYSILGTEAFF. The CDR3 DNA reads as TGTGCCAGCAGTTACTCCATATTAGGCACTGAAGCTTTCTTT. This chain links TRBV6-5 with TRBJ1-1, with no clear D. This CDR3 contains 14 residues. Deletions cut 0 bases from V and 4 bases from J, with 9 bases between. The V gene's germline CDR1 is MNHEY and CDR2 SVGAGI.

V and J are TRBV30 and TRBJ2-7; unclear D gene. V was clipped by 2 bases and J by 5 bases, with 7 bases between them. The CDR3 totals 11 residues. The V gene's germline CDR1 is GTSNPN and CDR2 SVGIG (reference sequence). The chain's CDR3 is CAWSKGHEQYF. CDR3 DNA: TGTGCCTGGAGTAAGGGTCACGAGCAGTACTTC.

V is TRBV9 and J is TRBJ1-2; 9 nucleotides line up with TRBD1. The CDR3 contains 15 residues. Germline trimming cut 2 bases from V and 3 bases from J; bases unmatched to any gene: 5. Germline V CDR1 and CDR2: SGDLS, YYNGEE. The chain's CDR3 is CASSVETGGHYGYTF. CDR3 nucleotides: TGTGCCAGCAGCGTCGAGACAGGGGGACACTATGGCTACACCTTC.

The gene calls are TRBV9 and TRBJ1-2; 7 bases align to TRBD1. There are 17 residues in the CDR3. The V gene end was trimmed by 4 bases and the J gene end by 0 bases; junction bases not matched to a gene: 12. Per germline, CDR1 SGDLS and CDR2 YYNGEE. In DNA form, the CDR3 reads TGTGCCAGCAGCCCTCCTCCGTGGGACAGTCCTAACTATGGCTACACCTTC. Its protein product is CASSPPPWDSPNYGYTF.

The CDR3 coding sequence is TGCGCCAGCAGCCAAGATTTTCTTCCCCTAGGGACAGGGGACTCACCCCTCCACTTT. Translated: CASSQDFLPLGTGDSPLHF. The V gene is TRBV4-1, the J gene TRBJ1-6; 10 nucleotides align to TRBD1. V lost 0 bases to trimming and J lost 10 bases; unmatched junction nucleotides: 15. The germline V gene has CDR1 MGHRA and CDR2 YSYEKL. The CDR3 spans 19 residues.

The V gene is TRBV28, the J gene TRBJ2-6; D perhaps matches TRBD2 (6 bases). Germline CDR1 reads MDHEN; CDR2 reads SYDVKM. V gave up 8 bases and J gave up 12 bases, with 14 bases separating them. The CDR3 has 12 residues. CDR3 coding DNA: TGTGCCAGCCGGGGGATTTCGGGCGTCCTGACTTTC. Translating it yields CASRGISGVLTF.

The V and J genes are TRBV5-1 and TRBJ2-7; 12 nucleotides match TRBD2. CDR3 length: 19 amino acids. Germline V gene lookup returns CDR1 SGHRS and CDR2 YFSETQ. The junction had 13 bases not matched to a gene; V was cut back by 0 bases and J by 3 bases. CDR3 loop: CASSLVWGLTSGGHYEQYF. The CDR3 coding sequence is TGCGCCAGCAGCTTGGTTTGGGGCCTCACTAGCGGGGGGCACTACGAGCAGTACTTC.

V is TRBV6-5 and J is TRBJ1-1, with a tentative D call TRBD1 (5 bases). The CDR3 extends over 14 amino acids. Germline lookup yields CDR1 MNHEY and CDR2 SVGAGI. V was clipped by 2 bases and J by 4 bases, with 11 bases between them. The CDR3 is CASSYTARGTEAFF. CDR3 coding DNA: TGTGCCAGCAGTTACACCGCGAGGGGCACTGAAGCTTTCTTT.

The chain recombines TRBV10-3 with TRBJ1-2; D perhaps matches TRBD1 (5 bases). CDR3 length: 11 amino acids. Looked up from germline, CDR1 is ENHRY and CDR2 is SYGVKD. Trimming stripped 6 bases from V and 9 bases from J, with 11 bases between. CDR3 sequence reads: CAIRRDRSYTF. The CDR3 DNA is TGTGCCATCAGGAGAGACAGAAGCTACACCTTC.

The chain combines TRBV6-1 with TRBJ2-7; 7 nucleotides line up with TRBD1. Trimming removed 5 bases from V and 4 bases from J; junction bases left unmatched: 8. Germline lookup yields CDR1 MNHNS and CDR2 SASEGT. CDR3 size: 14 residues. CDR3 bases: TGTGCCAGCAGTCCCGGGACAGCACCTTACGAGCAGTACTTC. Translated: CASSPGTAPYEQYF.

The genes are TRBV7-9 and TRBJ1-4, with a possible D match to TRBD1 (5 bases). This CDR3 has 16 residues. V was trimmed by 2 bases and J by 8 bases, leaving 18 bases between them. Germline V gene lookup returns CDR1 SEHNR and CDR2 FQNEAQ (reference sequence). The CDR3 DNA is TGTGCCAGCAGCTTAAAATTATCAGGGCAAGGGGAAAAACTGTTTTTT. As protein: CASSLKLSGQGEKLFF.

The chain is built from TRBV7-9 and TRBJ2-1; 8 bases map to TRBD2. Germline CDR1 is SEHNR and CDR2 is FQNEAQ (reference sequence). The CDR3 loop spans 14 amino acids. The V and J ends lost 2 bases and 5 bases, in that order; junction bases with no gene match: 2. The CDR3 DNA reads TGTGCCAGCAGCTTATCGGGGGGGAACAATGAGCAGTTCTTC. This gives the protein CASSLSGGNNEQFF.

The J gene is TRBJ2-3, the V gene TRBV4-2; D gene unclear. Germline V gene sequence: CDR1 LGHNA, CDR2 YNFKEQ. Trimming removed 1 base at V and 7 bases at J, with 9 bases between. This CDR3 spans 13 amino acids. The CDR3 here is CASSQVLGNTQYF. The DNA for the CDR3 is TGTGCCAGCAGCCAAGTCTTGGGGAATACGCAGTATTTT.

This clone was found once. The rearrangement joins TRBV30 to TRBJ1-4, with D tentatively TRBD1 (5 bases). The ends were cut back, 2 bases at V and 6 bases at J, with 13 bases in the middle. Germline CDR1 and CDR2: GTSNPN and SVGIG (reference sequence). The CDR3 has 14 residues. CDR3 nucleotide sequence: TGTGCCTGGAGTTCCGGGACCGGAGATGAAAAACTGTTTTTT. Translated, it gives CAWSSGTGDEKLFF.

This clone is classed as medium-sized (0.01 to 0.1%). The genes are TRBV27 and TRBJ2-7; 12 bases line up with TRBD2. Per the germline V gene, CDR1 is MNHEY and CDR2 is SMNVEV (reference sequence). The CDR3 length is 17 residues. V trimming: 3 bases; J trimming: 5 bases; junction bases outside the gene matches: 11. CDR3 sequence (DNA): TGTGCCAGCAGTTTTTCATCGTCTAGCGGGGGGGCCGACGAGCAGTACTTC. It encodes CASSFSSSSGGADEQYF.

V and J are TRBV7-9 and TRBJ2-7; 9 nucleotides match TRBD1. Germline CDR1 and CDR2: SEHNR and FQNEAQ (reference sequence). V dropped 5 bases and J dropped 2; count of bases not matched to a gene: 4. CDR3 length: 14 amino acids. This chain's CDR3 is CASSEQGATYEQYF. Written as DNA, the CDR3 is TGTGCCAGCAGCGAACAGGGGGCTACCTACGAGCAGTACTTC.

This clone was recorded only once. The chain links TRBV28 to TRBJ2-7; D is unclear. CDR1 is MDHEN and CDR2 is SYDVKM in the germline V gene. Trimming shortened V by 3 bases and J by 0 bases, and 3 bases separated the two germline ends. This CDR3 has 12 amino acids. CDR3 sequence reads: CASSFSSYEQYF. The CDR3 nucleotides read TGTGCCAGCAGTTTTAGCTCCTACGAGCAGTACTTC.

The J gene is TRBJ2-2, the V gene TRBV5-6; no definite D call. Germline CDR1 SGHDT, CDR2 YYEEEE. V was clipped by 0 bases and J by 0 bases, with 9 bases between them. This CDR3 is 16 amino acids long. The DNA of the CDR3 is TGTGCCAGCAGCTTGGCTCAAGAATCGAACACCGGGGAGCTGTTTTTT. Translation: CASSLAQESNTGELFF.

V usage is TRBV6-1 and J usage is TRBJ2-7, with D perhaps matching TRBD2 (6 bases). V was trimmed by 8 bases and J by 5 bases, leaving 16 bases between them. CDR1 is MNHNS, CDR2 SASEGT, per germline. The CDR3 is 13 residues long. The CDR3 DNA is TGTGCCAGCTCGGAGGGATCCGAAAACGAGCAGTACTTC. It yields the protein CASSEGSENEQYF.

This clone was recorded only once. The gene calls are TRBV6-1 and TRBJ1-1; D uncertain. The V gene's germline CDR1 is MNHNS and CDR2 SASEGT. The CDR3 contains 14 residues. V was trimmed by 1 base and J by 4 bases, leaving 10 bases between them. The CDR3 nucleotides read TGTGCCAGCAGTGAAGACGGAGGGTTCACTGAAGCTTTCTTT. This sequence encodes CASSEDGGFTEAFF.

This sequence joins TRBV5-4 and TRBJ2-3, with D maybe TRBD1 (6 bases). There are 16 residues in the CDR3. V was cut by 4 bases and J by 5 bases, with 20 bases left in between. CDR1 SGHNT and CDR2 YYREEE come from the germline V gene (reference sequence). CDR3: CASSHRDTPRQDTQYF. Written as DNA, the CDR3 is TGTGCCAGCAGCCACCGGGACACTCCCCGTCAAGATACGCAGTATTTT.

Only a few counts were recorded for this clone. The J gene is TRBJ2-2, the V gene TRBV14; D is perhaps TRBD1 (6 bases). V lost 0 bases and J lost 2, with 13 bases in between. The length of the CDR3 is 17 residues. Germline V gene lookup returns CDR1 SGHDN and CDR2 FVKESK. The CDR3 sequence is CASSQDPLDSNTGELFF. For the CDR3, the DNA is TGTGCCAGCAGCCAAGATCCCTTGGACAGTAACACCGGGGAGCTGTTTTTT.